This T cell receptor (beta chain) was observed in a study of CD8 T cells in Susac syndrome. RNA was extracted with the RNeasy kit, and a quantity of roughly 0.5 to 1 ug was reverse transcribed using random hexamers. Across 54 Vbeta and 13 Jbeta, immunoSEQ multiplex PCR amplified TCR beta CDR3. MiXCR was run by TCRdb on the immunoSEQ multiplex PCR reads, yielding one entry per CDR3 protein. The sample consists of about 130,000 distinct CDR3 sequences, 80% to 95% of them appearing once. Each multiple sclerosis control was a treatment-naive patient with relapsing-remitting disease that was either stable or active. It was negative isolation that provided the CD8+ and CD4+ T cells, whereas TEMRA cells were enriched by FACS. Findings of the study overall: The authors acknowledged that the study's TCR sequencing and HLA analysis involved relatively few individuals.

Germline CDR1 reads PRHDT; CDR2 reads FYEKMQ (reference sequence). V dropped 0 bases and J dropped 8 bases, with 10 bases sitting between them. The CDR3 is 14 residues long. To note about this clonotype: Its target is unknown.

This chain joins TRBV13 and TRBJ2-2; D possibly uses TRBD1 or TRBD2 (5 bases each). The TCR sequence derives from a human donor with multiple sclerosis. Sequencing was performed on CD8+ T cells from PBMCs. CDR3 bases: TGTGCCAGCAGCTTAGGCCGGGGACCGGGGGAGCTGTTTTTT. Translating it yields CASSLGRGPGELFF. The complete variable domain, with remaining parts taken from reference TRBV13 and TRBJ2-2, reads AAGVIQSPRHLIKEKRETATLKCYPIPRHDTVYWYQQGPGQDPQFLISFYEKMQSDKGSIPDRFSAQQFSDYHSELNMSSLELGDSALYFCASSLGRGPGELFFGEGSRLTVL.